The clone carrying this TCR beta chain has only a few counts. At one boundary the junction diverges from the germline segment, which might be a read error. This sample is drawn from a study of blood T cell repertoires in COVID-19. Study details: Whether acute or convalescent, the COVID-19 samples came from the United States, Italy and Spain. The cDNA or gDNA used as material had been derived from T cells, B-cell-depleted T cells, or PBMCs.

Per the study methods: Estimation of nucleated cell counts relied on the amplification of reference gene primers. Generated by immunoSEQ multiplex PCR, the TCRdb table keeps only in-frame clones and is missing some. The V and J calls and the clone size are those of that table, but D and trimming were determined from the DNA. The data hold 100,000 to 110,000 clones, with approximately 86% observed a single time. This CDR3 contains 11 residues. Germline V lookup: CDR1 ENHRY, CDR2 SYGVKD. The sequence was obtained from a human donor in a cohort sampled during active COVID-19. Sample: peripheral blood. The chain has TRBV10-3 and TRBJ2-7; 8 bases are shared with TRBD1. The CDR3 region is CAVRGLNEQYF. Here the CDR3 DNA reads TGTGCCGTCAGGGGGCTCAACGAGCAGTACTTC.